This T cell receptor (beta chain) was observed in a study of T cells after yellow fever vaccination. MiXCR, run by TCRdb on the 5' RACE reads, gives a single entry per CDR3 protein. The sample has over 300,000 distinct CDR3 sequences, around 7% seen once. V was cut by 2 bases and J by 8 bases, with 6 bases left in between. The CDR3 consists of 11 residues. Study-wide points: Peaking on day 5 versus 15, the secondary response was faster but weaker.

This clonotype was detected only a few times. Antigen unknown. Sequencing was performed on PBMCs, taken roughly 47 days after the first yellow fever vaccination. This chain uses TRBV12-3 or TRBV12-4 with TRBJ1-1; no clear D. The sequence was obtained from a man aged 18 to 29 who received the YFV17D yellow fever vaccine. CDR3 DNA: TGTGCCAGCAGTTTAAGTTTCGAAGCTTTCTTT. Residues: CASSLSFEAFF.